A selection of T cell receptor beta chains follows, all from one sample in a study of T cell repertoires in cytomegalovirus infection. TCRdb processed the reads anew with MiXCR; each CDR3 protein has one entry. Altogether tens of thousands of distinct CDR3 sequences are present, 20% being singletons, with the ten largest covering roughly 20%. For these receptors, no antigen is known. The specimen was PBMCs, sequenced either directly or after in vitro stimulation (not recorded which). The receptors here all came from a human donor in good health (CMV status not recorded). Some clones in this sample may be carry-over from other donors' samples. The CDR3 runs from the conserved cysteine through the conserved F or W. The D gene is left open where the match is weak. Size tells how often a clone was seen (once, few, many) or the class of an expanded clone, and some rows leave it out.

clone size: NA; J gene: TRBJ1-2; V gene: TRBV6-1; D gene: NA; CDR3 DNA: TGTGCCAGCGTAATTTCAAAAAACTATGGCTACACCTTC; CDR3 protein: CASVISKNYGYTF
clone size: NA; J gene: TRBJ1-6; V gene: TRBV12-3/TRBV12-4; D gene: NA; CDR3 DNA: TGTGCCAGCAGTTTAGCGGGGCAAGGGAGTTCACCCCTCCACTTT; CDR3 protein: CASSLAGQGSSPLHF
clone size: many; J gene: TRBJ2-1; V gene: TRBV4-1; D gene: NA; CDR3 DNA: TGCGCCAGCAGCCAAGATCAAGTCCGGGGGCCCTCTATCAATGAGCAGTTCTTC; CDR3 protein: CASSQDQVRGPSINEQFF
clone size: NA; J gene: TRBJ2-7; V gene: TRBV12-5; D gene: NA; CDR3 DNA: TGTGCTAGTGGTTTCTCCACGTTTTTCGAGCAGTACTTC; CDR3 protein: CASGFSTFFEQYF
clone size: NA; J gene: TRBJ2-1; V gene: TRBV14; D gene: NA; CDR3 DNA: TGTGCCAGCAGCTCAAGACCCCCAGCGGACCACTCCTACAATGAGCAGTTCTTC; CDR3 protein: CASSSRPPADHSYNEQFF
clone size: many; J gene: TRBJ2-3; V gene: TRBV7-8; D gene: TRBD2; CDR3 DNA: TGTGCCAGCAGACCAACTAGCGATAGCACAGATACGCAGTATTTT; CDR3 protein: CASRPTSDSTDTQYF
clone size: NA; J gene: TRBJ2-3; V gene: TRBV5-5; D gene: NA; CDR3 DNA: TGTGCCAGCAGCCCAAGTGGGACGGAGGAAGATACGCAGTATTTT; CDR3 protein: CASSPSGTEEDTQYF
clone size: NA; J gene: TRBJ1-1; V gene: TRBV27; D gene: TRBD1; CDR3 DNA: TGTGCCAGCACAGGGGACAGAGGGAACACTGAAGCTTTCTTT; CDR3 protein: CASTGDRGNTEAFF
clone size: many; J gene: TRBJ1-2; V gene: TRBV12-3/TRBV12-4; D gene: TRBD1; CDR3 DNA: TGTGCCAGCAGTTTAGATTCAGGGGGAACCTATGGCTACACCTTC; CDR3 protein: CASSLDSGGTYGYTF
clone size: few; J gene: TRBJ2-5; V gene: TRBV7-9; D gene: NA; CDR3 DNA: TGTGCCAGCAGCTTTGGGCGAGCAACGGAGACCCAGTACTTC; CDR3 protein: CASSFGRATETQYF
clone size: NA; J gene: TRBJ2-7; V gene: TRBV5-6; D gene: TRBD2; CDR3 DNA: TGTGCCAGCAGACTAGCGGGACGCTACGAGCAGTACTTC; CDR3 protein: CASRLAGRYEQYF
clone size: few; J gene: TRBJ1-4; V gene: TRBV7-2; D gene: TRBD1; CDR3 DNA: TGTGCCAGCAGCTTTCGACAGGGTAGTGAAAAACTGTTTTTT; CDR3 protein: CASSFRQGSEKLFF
clone size: few; J gene: TRBJ2-2; V gene: TRBV19; D gene: NA; CDR3 DNA: TGTGCCAGTAGTATCGGCCAGTACACCGGGGAGCTGTTTTTT; CDR3 protein: CASSIGQYTGELFF
clone size: many; J gene: TRBJ2-5; V gene: TRBV12-5; D gene: NA; CDR3 DNA: TGTGCTAGTGGTTTGTCAGGCATAGAGACCCAGTACTTC; CDR3 protein: CASGLSGIETQYF
clone size: NA; J gene: TRBJ2-7; V gene: TRBV4-2; D gene: TRBD2; CDR3 DNA: TGTGCCAGCAGCTTGGGGGAGCGGGGGGGCCGCGAGCAGTACTTC; CDR3 protein: CASSLGERGGREQYF
clone size: NA; J gene: TRBJ2-1; V gene: TRBV6-1; D gene: TRBD1; CDR3 DNA: TGTGCCAGCAGGCCCGGACAGGCCAGCTCCTACAATGAGCAGTTCTTC; CDR3 protein: CASRPGQASSYNEQFF
clone size: many; J gene: TRBJ1-1; V gene: TRBV7-8; D gene: TRBD1; CDR3 DNA: TGTGCCAGCAGCCGCCCCCCGTGGACAGGAGAGAACACTGAAGCTTTCTTT; CDR3 protein: CASSRPPWTGENTEAFF
clone size: few; J gene: TRBJ1-1; V gene: TRBV7-9; D gene: NA; CDR3 DNA: TGTGCCAGCCTCGACTCGGTGAACACTGAAGCTTTCTTT; CDR3 protein: CASLDSVNTEAFF
clone size: NA; J gene: TRBJ1-6; V gene: TRBV20-1; D gene: NA; CDR3 DNA: TGCAGTGCTAGCGGTGCCCCCGGGGGTTCACCCCTCCACTTT; CDR3 protein: CSASGAPGGSPLHF
clone size: NA; J gene: TRBJ2-7; V gene: TRBV5-4; D gene: NA; CDR3 DNA: TGTGCCAGCAGCCGGGCCGGACGTTACGAGCAGTACTTC; CDR3 protein: CASSRAGRYEQYF